The text below deals with one T cell receptor beta chain. What it binds is not known. Trimming left V 5 bases short and J 2 bases short, with 6 bases between. There are 12 residues in the CDR3. Germline-derived CDR1 and CDR2 are MDHEN and SYDVKM. The data were obtained in a study of cytomegalovirus exposure and HLA in healthy donors. In the study overall: Of several hundred genotyped donors, 70% to 85% clustered with self-reported Caucasian donors.

The PCR made use of 60 Vbeta and 13 Jbeta primers. In the original processing: Later, 80 million or so unique TCR beta chains were counted in an analysis, and roughly 10 million of them were shared. Assay used: immunoSEQ multiplex PCR; TCRdb lists only in-frame clones, some missing. V, J and clone size are taken as reported in that table, and D and trimming were inferred from the DNA itself. The sample lists around 200,000 clones; approximately 86% were seen once. General observations from the study: The investigators catalogued 150 to 200 TCR beta chains as cytomegalovirus-associated.

V and J are TRBV28 and TRBJ1-1; D unclear. The sample taken for sequencing was PBMCs. This receptor was taken from a woman aged 25 to 45 in good health and CMV-seronegative. The CDR3 nucleotides read TGTGCCAGCAGTCTTCTTAACACTGAAGCTTTCTTT. This encodes CASSLLNTEAFF.